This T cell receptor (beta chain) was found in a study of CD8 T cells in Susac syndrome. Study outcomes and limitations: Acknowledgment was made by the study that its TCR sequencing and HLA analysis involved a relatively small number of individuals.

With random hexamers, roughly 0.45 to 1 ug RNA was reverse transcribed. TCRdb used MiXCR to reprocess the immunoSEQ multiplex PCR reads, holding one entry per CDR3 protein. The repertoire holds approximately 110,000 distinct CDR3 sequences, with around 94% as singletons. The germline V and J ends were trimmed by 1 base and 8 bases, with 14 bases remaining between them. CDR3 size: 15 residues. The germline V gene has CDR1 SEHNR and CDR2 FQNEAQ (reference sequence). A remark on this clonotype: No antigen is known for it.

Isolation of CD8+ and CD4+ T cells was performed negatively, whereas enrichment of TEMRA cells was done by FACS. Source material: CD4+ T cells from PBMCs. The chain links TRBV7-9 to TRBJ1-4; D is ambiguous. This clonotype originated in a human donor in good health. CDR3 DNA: TGTGCCAGCAGCTTAGAACACAGTAAGGACGAAAAACTGTTTTTT. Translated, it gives CASSLEHSKDEKLFF.